This T cell receptor beta chain was captured by sequencing in a study of cytomegalovirus exposure and HLA in healthy donors. Study at large: The 90 to 150 validation repertoires matched the approximately 700 first-cohort repertoires in platform, a later analysis reported. General study results and limits: Cytomegalovirus status, reportedly, was diagnosed with high specificity and sensitivity by the classifier. Many donors carried some public TCRs, although rarity characterized most TCR sequences.

Regarding this clone: No antigen is known for it.

This CDR3 comprises 15 residues. V shed 10 bases and J 1 base; nucleotides not matched to a gene: 12. Germline lookup yields CDR1 LNHDA and CDR2 SQIVND (reference sequence). The donors formed part of the approximately 110-subject validation cohort, distinct from the roughly 730-subject first cohort. Sequencing used immunoSEQ multiplex PCR; TCRdb keeps in-frame clones, though not all of them. The sample has about 110,000 clones; 88% are singletons. The material sequenced was PBMCs. The sequence came from a woman younger than 35 in good health and CMV-seropositive. The chain is built from TRBV19 and TRBJ1-1; 7 bases fit TRBD1. CDR3 sequence (DNA): TGTGCCACAGCCTCGTTGGGACAGACGAACACTGAAGCTTTCTTT. It codes for CATASLGQTNTEAFF. The full variable domain, its missing parts supplied by reference TRBV19 and TRBJ1-1, is DGGITQSPKYLFRKEGQNVTLSCEQNLNHDAMYWYRQDPGQGLRLIYYSQIVNDFQKGDIAEGYSVSREKKESFPLTVTSAQKNPTAFYLCATASLGQTNTEAFFGQGTRLTVV.